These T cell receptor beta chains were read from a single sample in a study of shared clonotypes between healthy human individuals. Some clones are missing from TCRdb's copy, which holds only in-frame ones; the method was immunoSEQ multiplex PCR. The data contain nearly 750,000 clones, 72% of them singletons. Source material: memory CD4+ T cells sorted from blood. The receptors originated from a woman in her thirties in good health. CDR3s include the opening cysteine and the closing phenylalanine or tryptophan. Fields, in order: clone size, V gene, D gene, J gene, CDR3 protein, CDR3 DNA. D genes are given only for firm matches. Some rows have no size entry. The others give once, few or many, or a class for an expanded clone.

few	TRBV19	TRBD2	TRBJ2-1	CASMGVAGGLNEQFF	TGTGCCAGTATGGGGGTAGCGGGAGGTCTAAATGAGCAGTTCTTC
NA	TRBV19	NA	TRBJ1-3	CASISQDGSGNTIYF	TGTGCCAGTATCAGTCAGGACGGCTCTGGAAACACCATATATTTT
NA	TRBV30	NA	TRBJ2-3	CAWSHGGGDTQYF	TGTGCCTGGAGCCACGGGGGCGGGGATACGCAGTATTTT
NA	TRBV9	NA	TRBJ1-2	CASSVGTEYGYTF	TGTGCCAGCAGCGTAGGGACGGAGTATGGCTACACCTTC
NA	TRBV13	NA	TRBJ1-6	CASSLAGVSPLHF	TGTGCCAGCAGCTTAGCAGGGGTATCACCCCTCCACTTT
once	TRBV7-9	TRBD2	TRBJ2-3	CASRSRLAGFTDTQYF	TGTGCCAGCAGGAGTCGACTAGCGGGCTTTACAGATACGCAGTATTTT
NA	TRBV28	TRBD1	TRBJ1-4	CASSSPRDRSSPNEKLFF	TGTGCCAGCAGTTCCCCCAGGGACAGGAGCTCGCCTAATGAAAAACTGTTTTTT
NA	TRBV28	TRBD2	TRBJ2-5	CASSFAAGELQAQYF	TGTGCCAGCAGTTTTGCTGCGGGAGAGCTACAGGCCCAGTACTTC
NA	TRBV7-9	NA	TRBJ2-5	CASSLATGGSKTQYF	TGTGCCAGCAGCTTAGCAACAGGAGGCTCGAAGACCCAGTACTTC
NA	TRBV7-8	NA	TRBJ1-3	CASSLVPGNTIYF	TGTGCCAGCAGCTTAGTTCCTGGAAACACCATATATTTT
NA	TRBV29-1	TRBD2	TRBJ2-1	CSVPSGAYNEQFF	TGCAGCGTACCTAGCGGAGCGTACAATGAGCAGTTCTTC
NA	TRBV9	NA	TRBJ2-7	CASSPRDNEQYF	TGTGCCAGCAGCCCCCGTGACAACGAGCAGTACTTC
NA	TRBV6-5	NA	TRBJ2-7	CASSYAPGHHSYEQYF	TGTGCCAGCAGTTACGCCCCGGGACATCACTCCTACGAGCAGTACTTC
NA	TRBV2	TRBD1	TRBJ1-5	CASSWNRGSQPQHF	TGTGCCAGCAGTTGGAACAGGGGAAGTCAGCCCCAGCATTTT
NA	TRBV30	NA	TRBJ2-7	CAWSRGPYEQYF	TGTGCCTGGAGTCGGGGACCCTACGAGCAGTACTTC
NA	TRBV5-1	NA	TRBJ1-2	CASSLGVRASNYGYTF	TGCGCCAGCAGCTTGGGAGTCAGGGCCTCTAACTATGGCTACACCTTC
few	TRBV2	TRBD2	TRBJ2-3	CASSGLAGITDTQYF	TGTGCCAGCAGTGGGCTAGCGGGGATCACAGATACGCAGTATTTT
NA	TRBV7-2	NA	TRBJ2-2	CASSLMPSENTGELFF	TGTGCCAGCAGCTTAATGCCTAGCGAGAACACCGGGGAGCTGTTTTTT
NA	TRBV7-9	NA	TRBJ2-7	CASSLGSGLGVEQYF	TGTGCCAGCAGCTTGGGTTCTGGGTTAGGCGTCGAGCAGTACTTC
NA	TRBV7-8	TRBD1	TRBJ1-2	CASGPKDRGSGGYTF	TGTGCCAGCGGCCCAAAGGACAGGGGCTCGGGTGGCTACACCTTC
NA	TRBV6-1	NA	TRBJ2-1	CASNLARAEQFF	TGTGCCAGCAACCTAGCGAGGGCCGAGCAGTTCTTC
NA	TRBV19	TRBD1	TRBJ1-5	CASSQGVGQPQHF	TGTGCCAGTAGCCAGGGGGTGGGTCAGCCCCAGCATTTT
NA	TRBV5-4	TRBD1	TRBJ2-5	CASSLKEGGYGTQYF	TGTGCCAGCAGCTTGAAGGAAGGGGGCTACGGGACCCAGTACTTC
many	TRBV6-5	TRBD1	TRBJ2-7	CASSYSTRQGTAEQYF	TGTGCCAGCAGTTACTCGACCCGACAGGGTACGGCCGAGCAGTACTTC
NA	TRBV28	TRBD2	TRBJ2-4	CASSPGGELAKNIQYF	TGTGCCAGCAGTCCGGGAGGTGAGCTAGCCAAAAACATTCAGTACTTC
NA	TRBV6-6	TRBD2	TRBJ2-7	CASSYEVAGAEQYF	TGTGCCAGCAGTTACGAGGTAGCGGGAGCCGAGCAGTACTTC
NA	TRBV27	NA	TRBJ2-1	CASAGSGGSYNEQFF	TGTGCCAGCGCCGGTAGCGGAGGCTCCTACAATGAGCAGTTCTTC
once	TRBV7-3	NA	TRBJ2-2	CASSLAVGYTGELFF	TGTGCCAGCAGCTTAGCGGTTGGGTACACCGGGGAGCTGTTTTTT
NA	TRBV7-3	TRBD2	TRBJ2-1	CASSSLAGEQFF	TGTGCCAGCAGCTCACTAGCGGGAGAGCAGTTCTTC
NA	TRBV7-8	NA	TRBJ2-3	CASSSRLDSYTDTQYF	TGTGCCAGCAGCTCACGCCTGGACAGTTACACAGATACGCAGTATTTT
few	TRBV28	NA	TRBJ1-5	CASKELGDRFTPQHF	TGTGCCAGCAAAGAATTGGGGGACCGCTTTACGCCCCAGCATTTT
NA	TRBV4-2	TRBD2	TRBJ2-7	CASSPKLAGVVYEQYF	TGTGCCAGCAGCCCGAAGCTAGCGGGAGTGGTATACGAGCAGTACTTC
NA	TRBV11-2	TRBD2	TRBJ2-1	CASSLNLAGGAREQFF	TGTGCCAGCAGCTTAAACTTAGCGGGAGGAGCACGCGAGCAGTTCTTC